This paragraph reports one TCR beta chain. The target antigen is unknown. The protocol was immunoSEQ multiplex PCR, while the TCRdb copy is restricted to in-frame clones and leaves out a portion. The sample holds roughly 60,000 clones; around 85% are singletons and the top ten take 3% to 4%. This entry belongs to a study of OX40 agonist ivuxolimab in advanced cancers. Study context: Patients received the agonistic anti-OX40 (CD134) antibody ivuxolimab. Dose-escalation patients suffered from hepatocellular carcinoma, melanoma, renal cell or head and neck cancer.

Overall study results and limits: Low normalized T-cell clonal expansion was additionally recorded for some nonresponders. Among the lowest peripheral clonal expansion occurred in 0.1-3.0 mg/kg partial responders.

The source material was CD4+ or CD8+ T cells sorted from blood, sampled in a trial of the OX40 agonist ivuxolimab. This sequence was found in an adult with an advanced solid tumor such as melanoma, head and neck, liver or kidney cancer.

The CDR3 DNA sequence: TGCAGCGGACAGGGTGGCGAAGCTTTCTTT. Protein: CSGQGGEAFF. The genes are TRBV29-1 and TRBJ1-1; 7 bases line up with TRBD1. The CDR3 sequence is 10 residues long. CDR1 and CDR2 from the germline V gene are SQVTM and ANQGSEA. V gave up 7 bases and J gave up 8 bases; unmatched junction bases: 4.